This T cell receptor beta chain was recorded in a study of blood T cell repertoires in COVID-19. About the study: Samples came from the United States, Italy and Spain, spanning acute and convalescent COVID-19. T cells, B-cell-depleted T cells, or PBMCs supplied cDNA or gDNA.

Here immunoSEQ multiplex PCR was the method, and the copy in TCRdb shows in-frame clones only, minus some. The sample lists 50,000 to 75,000 clones, 75% to 85% occurring once. The CDR3 runs 20 residues. Trimming removed 4 bases from V and 7 bases from J; junction bases left unmatched: 25. Germline CDR1 reads LNHDA; CDR2 reads SQIVND (reference sequence). The sequencing input was peripheral blood. This sequence joins TRBV19 and TRBJ1-2, with TRBD1 matching over 9 bases. This clonotype was obtained from a man between 60 and 70 years old with acute or convalescent COVID-19. CDR3 DNA sequence: TGTGCCAGTAGTAGAAGGATTCACGGGACAGGGAAAATTGTTGGTCGTGGCTACACCTTC. Translated, it gives CASSRRIHGTGKIVGRGYTF.